This TCR beta chain was captured by sequencing in a study of Graves' ophthalmopathy and Graves' hyperthyroidism. Beta-chain TCR CDR3 regions were amplified from RNA transcripts. A first-round RT-PCR used HTBI primers, followed by a second-round multiplex PCR. TCRdb independently ran MiXCR on the multiplex PCR reads; one entry per CDR3 protein. The sample has a few hundred thousand distinct CDR3 sequences, less than 40% seen once. Looked up from germline, CDR1 is SGHTA and CDR2 is FQGNSA. Trimming shortened V by 5 bases and J by 3 bases, and 17 bases separated the two germline ends. There are 16 residues in the CDR3. Study observations and caveats: At around 65% sensitivity and 72.22% specificity, the model predicted progression of the ophthalmopathy. Most expanded clonotypes from thyroid (those above 0.001 frequency) were also found in blood. Discrimination between ophthalmopathy and stable hyperthyroidism by a 13-signature model showed roughly 88% sensitivity and about 84% specificity.

At least ten counts were recorded for this clonotype. Its antigen remains unidentified. This TCR was sampled from an adult man with Graves' hyperthyroidism. This chain joins TRBV7-2 and TRBJ1-5, with a tentative D call TRBD1 (6 bases). Sequencing was carried out using peripheral blood or thyroid tissue (not recorded which). For the CDR3, the DNA is TGTGCCAGCAGCCCCCAATCGGGGGCCGACAATCAGCCCCAGCATTTT. Translation: CASSPQSGADNQPQHF. Full variable domain (rest looked up from reference TRBV7-2 and TRBJ1-5): GAGVSQSPSNKVTEKGKDVELRCDPISGHTALYWYRQSLGQGLEFLIYFQGNSAPDKSGLPSDRFSAERTGGSVSTLTIQRTQQEDSAVYLCASSPQSGADNQPQHFGDGTRLSIL.